One and the same sample provided the 17 T cell receptor beta chains below, sequenced in a study of cytomegalovirus exposure and HLA in healthy donors. The study ran its PCR with 60 Vbeta and 13 Jbeta primers. Repertoires were generated with immunoSEQ multiplex PCR, while TCRdb's copy carries only in-frame clones and drops some. The data show about 180,000 clones, about 78% seen once. The material sequenced was PBMCs. The receptors here all came from a woman between 45 and 60 years old in good health and CMV-seropositive.

CDR3 region: CASSLVGGTYEQYF. CDR3 sequence (DNA): TGCGCCAGCAGCTTGGTCGGGGGGACCTACGAGCAGTACTTC. V is TRBV5-1 and J is TRBJ2-7; 7 nucleotides align to TRBD2. V gave up 0 bases and J gave up 2 bases; unmatched junction bases: 2. Germline assignment: CDR1 SGHRS and CDR2 YFSETQ. The CDR3 has 14 residues.

The chain carries TRBV7-2 and TRBJ2-1; TRBD2 matches 10 bases. The V gene end was trimmed by 5 bases and the J gene end by 6 bases; junction bases not matched to a gene: 19. There are 19 residues in the CDR3. Germline V CDR1 and CDR2: SGHTA, FQGNSA. CDR3 DNA sequence: TGTGCCAGCAGCCCCCCTGCTAGCGGGGGTCCAACAGGACGCAATGAGCAGTTCTTC. Protein: CASSPPASGGPTGRNEQFF.

The genes are TRBV9 and TRBJ2-3; 10 nucleotides align to TRBD2. The ends lost 2 bases at V and 3 bases at J; junction bases unmatched: 9. Germline loops: CDR1 SGDLS, CDR2 YYNGEE. There are 17 residues in the CDR3. CDR3 region: CASSVQSGGALTDTQYF. CDR3 nucleotide sequence: TGTGCCAGCAGCGTTCAAAGCGGGGGGGCCTTGACAGATACGCAGTATTTT. Drawing the rest from reference TRBV9 and TRBJ2-3, the complete variable domain is DSGVTQTPKHLITATGQRVTLRCSPRSGDLSVYWYQQSLDQGLQFLIQYYNGEERAKGNILERFSAQQFPDLHSELNLSSLELGDSALYFCASSVQSGGALTDTQYFGPGTRLTVL.

The rearrangement uses TRBV9 and TRBJ1-2; a weak D match, TRBD1 (6 bases). The V end was cut by 5 bases, the J end by 2 bases, with 10 bases between. Germline CDR1 reads SGDLS; CDR2 reads YYNGEE. The CDR3 runs to 13 residues. This CDR3 reads CASSNQGNYGYTF. The CDR3 nucleotides read TGTGCCAGCAGTAATCAGGGGAACTATGGCTACACCTTC.

As for this clone: At one end the junction does not follow the germline gene, possibly because of a read error. The chain combines TRBV7-9 with TRBJ2-3; TRBD1 is a possible D gene (5 bases). CDR1 SEHNR and CDR2 FQNEAQ come from the germline V gene (reference sequence). This CDR3 is 15 amino acids long. CDR3 in amino acids: CSSSLGVAGTDTQYF. The CDR3 DNA reads TGTTCCAGCAGCTTAGGGGTAGCAGGCACAGATACGCAGTATTTT.

This chain connects TRBV5-1 to TRBJ2-7; D possibly corresponds to TRBD2 (6 bases). Germline CDR1 and CDR2: SGHRS and YFSETQ. The CDR3 contains 14 residues. V was pared by 5 bases and J by 2 bases, with 14 bases between. The CDR3 DNA sequence: TGCGCCAGCAGACTGGGACTGTCAGCCTACGAGCAGTACTTC. Protein: CASRLGLSAYEQYF.

This clone was observed a handful of times. The chain combines TRBV6-1 with TRBJ1-1; D not certain. This CDR3 has 14 amino acids. Germline V gene lookup returns CDR1 MNHNS and CDR2 SASEGT. Trimming left V 6 bases short and J 1 base short, with 12 bases between. The CDR3 here is CASRPGWANTEAFF. CDR3 DNA: TGTGCCAGCAGGCCGGGGTGGGCGAACACTGAAGCTTTCTTT.

The chain recombines TRBV29-1 with TRBJ2-7; D is undetermined. Germline V CDR1 and CDR2: SQVTM, ANQGSEA. CDR3 length: 11 residues. The germline V and J ends were trimmed by 6 bases and 3 bases, with 9 bases remaining between them. The CDR3 sequence: CSVNTNYEQYF. CDR3 nucleotides: TGCAGCGTCAACACCAACTACGAGCAGTACTTC.

The V and J genes are TRBV19 and TRBJ1-2, with 9 positions matching TRBD1. In germline, CDR1 is LNHDA, CDR2 SQIVND (reference sequence). The CDR3 contains 13 residues. V dropped 6 bases and J dropped 2; count of bases not matched to a gene: 1. CDR3 DNA sequence: TGTGCCAGTAGCGGGACAGGGAACTATGGCTACACCTTC. Amino acid sequence: CASSGTGNYGYTF.

For this clone: Relative to the germline gene, one junction end is altered; a read error may explain this. The identical CDR3 is also encoded by other nucleotide sequences in the sample. The chain carries TRBV6-1 and TRBJ2-2; D might be TRBD1 (6 bases). Germline V CDR1 and CDR2: MNHNS, SASEGT. This CDR3 has 15 amino acids. CDR3 in amino acids: CASRGQLLNTGELFF. In DNA form, the CDR3 reads TGTGCCAGCAGAGGACAGCTTTTGAACACCGGAGAGCTGTTTTTT.

This clone was observed a handful of times. This chain links TRBV9 with TRBJ2-1; 8 nucleotides align to TRBD2. V shed 4 bases, J shed 10 bases, and the junction held 13 bases outside the gene matches. This CDR3 spans 15 amino acids. From germline, CDR1 is SGDLS and CDR2 YYNGEE. The CDR3 spells CASSPSSTGGQEQFF. The CDR3 DNA sequence: TGTGCCAGCAGCCCCTCCTCGACGGGGGGGCAAGAGCAGTTCTTC. The variable domain in full, completed from reference TRBV9 and TRBJ2-1, reads DSGVTQTPKHLITATGQRVTLRCSPRSGDLSVYWYQQSLDQGLQFLIQYYNGEERAKGNILERFSAQQFPDLHSELNLSSLELGDSALYFCASSPSSTGGQEQFFGPGTRLTVL.

The V call is TRBV7-9, the J call TRBJ1-4; TRBD1 is a possible D gene (5 bases). Trimming removed 8 bases at V and 2 bases at J, with 18 bases between. The CDR3 covers 16 residues. Germline CDR1 is SEHNR and CDR2 is FQNEAQ (reference sequence). CDR3 region: CASGRVLVATNEKLFF. In DNA form, the CDR3 reads TGTGCCAGCGGCAGGGTCTTGGTTGCTACTAATGAAAAACTGTTTTTT.

The V call is TRBV5-1, the J call TRBJ1-2; D is uncertain. This CDR3 contains 17 residues. CDR1 and CDR2 from the germline V gene are SGHRS and YFSETQ. Trimming removed 0 bases at V and 0 bases at J, with 15 bases between. The CDR3 DNA reads as TGCGCCAGCAGCTTGGACTCCGGCGGACTTGCTAACTATGGCTACACCTTC. Protein: CASSLDSGGLANYGYTF.

The gene calls are TRBV29-1 and TRBJ2-2, with D possibly being TRBD2 (5 bases). Germline CDR1 reads SQVTM; CDR2 reads ANQGSEA. The V and J ends lost 4 bases and 5 bases respectively, with 8 bases between them. CDR3 length equals 12 residues. CDR3 loop: CSVVRGTGELFF. In DNA, the CDR3 is TGCAGCGTTGTACGGGGTACCGGGGAGCTGTTTTTT.

This chain connects TRBV5-1 to TRBJ2-7; a weak D match, TRBD2 (7 bases). V gave up 4 bases and J gave up 7 bases, with 24 bases separating them. Germline V CDR1 and CDR2: SGHRS, YFSETQ. The CDR3 loop spans 16 amino acids. The CDR3 DNA is TGCGCCAGCAGCCTTTACCCCCAGGGGAGGGAGTGGGAGCAGTACTTC. Protein sequence: CASSLYPQGREWEQYF. The complete variable domain, with remaining parts taken from reference TRBV5-1 and TRBJ2-7, reads KAGVTQTPRYLIKTRGQQVTLSCSPISGHRSVSWYQQTPGQGLQFLFEYFSETQRNKGNFPGRFSGRQFSNSRSEMNVSTLELGDSALYLCASSLYPQGREWEQYFGPGTRLTVT.

The chain is built from TRBV19 and TRBJ2-1; 9 bases match TRBD1. Germline trimming cut 7 bases from V and 9 bases from J; bases unmatched to any gene: 7. The CDR3 spans 13 residues. The germline gives CDR1 LNHDA, CDR2 SQIVND (reference sequence). The CDR3 spells CASMGTGRGEQFF. CDR3 nucleotide sequence: TGTGCCAGTATGGGGACAGGGCGGGGTGAGCAGTTCTTC.

This chain connects TRBV4-2 to TRBJ1-6; TRBD1 agrees at 7 bases. CDR1 LGHNA and CDR2 YNFKEQ come from the germline V gene. The CDR3 has 16 amino acids. V was clipped by 0 bases and J by 7 bases; unmatched bases: 6. For the CDR3, the DNA is TGTGCCAGCAGCCAAGACTTAAAGGGGGCAAATTCACCCCTCCACTTT. It codes for CASSQDLKGANSPLHF.